Below are 25 T cell receptor beta chains sequenced from a single sample in a study of T cell repertoires in cytomegalovirus infection. TCRdb re-analysed the reads in MiXCR, keeping a single row per CDR3 protein. The sample lists about 830,000 distinct CDR3 sequences, 30% to 35% seen once, with approximately 13% in the top ten. No antigens are known for them. Specimen: cultured CD8+ T cells from PBMCs, collected from culture after CMV antigen stimulation. Source of these receptors: a human donor in good health (CMV status not recorded). Some clones in this sample may be carry-over from other donors' samples.

J is TRBJ1-1 and V is TRBV19, with 7 positions matching TRBD1. Per germline, CDR1 LNHDA and CDR2 SQIVND (reference sequence). V shed 0 bases, J shed 1 base, and the junction held 11 bases outside the gene matches. The CDR3 has 18 residues. DNA for the CDR3: TGTGCCAGTAGTATAGACCCCCTTCCCCGGGACAGGAACACTGAAGCTTTCTTT. Translation: CASSIDPLPRDRNTEAFF. Using reference TRBV19 and TRBJ1-1 for the parts outside the CDR3, the full variable domain is DGGITQSPKYLFRKEGQNVTLSCEQNLNHDAMYWYRQDPGQGLRLIYYSQIVNDFQKGDIAEGYSVSREKKESFPLTVTSAQKNPTAFYLCASSIDPLPRDRNTEAFFGQGTRLTVV.

The rearrangement uses TRBV6-2 or TRBV6-3 and TRBJ2-1; D unresolved. The CDR3 extends over 11 amino acids. Looked up from germline, CDR1 is MNHEY and CDR2 is SVGEGT. V lost 6 bases and J 7 bases, leaving 7 bases between the germline ends. CDR3 protein: CASREWNEQFF. DNA for the CDR3: TGTGCCAGCAGAGAATGGAATGAGCAGTTCTTC.

V is TRBV10-3 and J is TRBJ1-1; 10 nucleotides align to TRBD1. Per germline, CDR1 ENHRY and CDR2 SYGVKD. J was trimmed by 5 bases and V by 10 bases; bases with no gene match: 7. This CDR3 contains 13 residues. This CDR3 is CASSGQGKTEAFF. The CDR3 DNA follows: TGTGCCAGTTCGGGACAGGGGAAGACTGAAGCTTTCTTT.

As DNA, the CDR3 is TGTGCCAGCAGCCATGGGACTAGCGGGGGGGAAGTTGAGCAGTTCTTC. The encoded protein is CASSHGTSGGEVEQFF. This chain links TRBV5-4 with TRBJ2-1; TRBD2 matches 16 bases. CDR1 and CDR2 from the germline V gene are SGHNT and YYREEE (reference sequence). The ends lost 4 bases at V and 9 bases at J; junction bases unmatched: 7. The CDR3 sequence is 16 residues long.

In this sample, this clonotype turned up many times. The rearrangement joins TRBV28 to TRBJ2-3, with D possibly matching TRBD1 (6 bases). V was cut by 5 bases and J by 2 bases, with 26 bases left in between. The CDR3 extends over 19 amino acids. Germline loops: CDR1 MDHEN, CDR2 SYDVKM. The CDR3, as DNA: TGTGCCAGCAGTCCCCAAGCAGGGGCGTGGGTCCCCCCCACAGATACGCAGTATTTT. Amino acid sequence: CASSPQAGAWVPPTDTQYF.

The genes are TRBV10-2 and TRBJ1-4; unclear D gene. The CDR3 has 14 residues. Germline CDR1 WSHSY, CDR2 SAAADI. The V and J ends lost 7 bases and 0 bases respectively, with 9 bases between them. CDR3 loop: CASNLGTTNEKLFF. The CDR3, as DNA: TGCGCCAGCAACCTCGGGACAACTAATGAAAAACTGTTTTTT.

This chain joins TRBV6-2 or TRBV6-3 and TRBJ2-4; TRBD1 matches at 9 bases. V was pared by 8 bases and J by 2 bases, with 7 bases of the junction left unmatched. The CDR3 has 15 residues. CDR1 MNHEY and CDR2 SVGEGT come from the germline V gene. CDR3 nucleotides: TGTGCCAGCTCCTGGGACAGGGTGACCAAAAACATTCAGTACTTC. Protein: CASSWDRVTKNIQYF.

This clonotype has ten or more counts. The gene calls are TRBV11-1 and TRBJ1-1; D is uncertain. This CDR3 comprises 15 residues. Trimming cost V 4 bases and J 2 bases, with 14 bases left between them. Germline CDR1 SGHAT, CDR2 FQDESV (reference sequence). In DNA form, the CDR3 reads TGTGCCAGCAGCTCAGGATTCACTTCCAACACTGAAGCTTTCTTT. This gives the protein CASSSGFTSNTEAFF.

This clonotype was counted between two and nine times. The chain uses TRBV11-3 and TRBJ1-1; weak D call: TRBD1 (5 bases). V was shortened by 3 bases and J by 6 bases, with 11 bases between the two germline ends. CDR1 is SGHNT, CDR2 YENEEA, per germline. This CDR3 is 13 amino acids long. The CDR3 bases are TGTGCCAGCAGCTTGAGGGGCGCATCTGAAGCTTTCTTT. Its protein is CASSLRGASEAFF.

Only a few counts were recorded for this clonotype. The rearrangement uses TRBV7-2 and TRBJ2-5; D is perhaps TRBD1 (6 bases). CDR1 and CDR2 (germline): SGHTA, FQGNSA. Trimming cost V 5 bases and J 1 base, with 14 bases left between them. The CDR3 has 15 amino acids. The CDR3 coding sequence is TGTGCCAGCAGCCAAAGCGTCAGGGGCCAAGAGACCCAGTACTTC. The encoded protein is CASSQSVRGQETQYF.

The V gene is TRBV2, the J gene TRBJ1-5, with 7 nucleotides matching TRBD1. The CDR3 runs to 17 residues. V gave up 8 bases and J gave up 4 bases; unmatched junction bases: 17. Germline CDR1 is SNHLY and CDR2 is FYNNEI. The CDR3 protein is CASDGGFRDSFNQPQHF. The CDR3 nucleotides are TGTGCCAGCGACGGGGGTTTCCGGGACAGCTTTAATCAGCCCCAGCATTTT.

The CDR3 loop is CASSQDLWYGNTEAFF. For the CDR3, the DNA is TGCGCCAGCAGCCAAGATCTTTGGTATGGGAACACTGAAGCTTTCTTT. V usage is TRBV4-1 and J usage is TRBJ1-1; D is ambiguous. This CDR3 comprises 16 residues. Germline CDR1 and CDR2: MGHRA and YSYEKL. Trimming removed 0 bases at V and 1 base at J, with 12 bases between.

A few counts support this clonotype. The chain couples TRBV10-2 to TRBJ2-5, with TRBD2 matching over 7 bases. CDR1 and CDR2 from the germline V gene are WSHSY and SAAADI. Losses at the gene ends were 8 bases for V and 2 bases for J; bases not matched to a gene: 8. This CDR3 is built from 14 residues. This chain's CDR3 is CASLAARPQETQYF. CDR3 nucleotide sequence: TGCGCCAGCCTAGCGGCACGTCCGCAAGAGACCCAGTACTTC.

This clonotype was seen more than once but under ten times. In DNA form, the CDR3 reads TGTGCCAGCAGTGATTGGGGGCGGTGGACTGAAGCTTTCTTT. Its protein is CASSDWGRWTEAFF. The rearrangement joins TRBV6-1 to TRBJ1-1; TRBD1 might be the D (6 bases). Germline V gives CDR1 MNHNS, CDR2 SASEGT. The germline V and J ends were trimmed by 3 bases and 5 bases, with 13 bases remaining between them. This CDR3 region has 14 residues.

The chain combines TRBV6-5 with TRBJ2-5, with D possibly being TRBD1 or TRBD2 (6 bases each). The CDR3 is made up of 18 amino acids. Germline-derived CDR1 and CDR2 are MNHEY and SVGAGI. V was cut by 0 bases and J by 3 bases, with 20 bases left in between. The CDR3: CASSYSARGPRREETQYF. CDR3 nucleotide sequence: TGTGCCAGCAGTTACTCGGCACGGGGGCCCAGGAGGGAAGAGACCCAGTACTTC.

This clonotype was seen only a few times. The V and J genes are TRBV12-5 and TRBJ2-3; the match to TRBD1 covers 8 bases. The CDR3 extends over 16 amino acids. V dropped 2 bases and J dropped 4; count of bases not matched to a gene: 8. Germline V gives CDR1 LGHNT, CDR2 FRNRAP. This CDR3 is CASGLRARGPADTQYF. In DNA, the CDR3 is TGTGCTAGTGGTTTGAGAGCCAGGGGGCCAGCAGATACGCAGTATTTT.

This clonotype appeared a few times. The J gene is TRBJ2-1, the V gene TRBV6-4, with 7 nucleotides matching TRBD1. Unmatched junction bases numbered 7, after V lost 3 bases and J lost 8 bases. CDR1 MRHNA and CDR2 SNTAGT come from the germline V gene. The CDR3 is made up of 14 amino acids. The CDR3 DNA reads TGTGCCAGCAGTGAAGGAAGGGGGCTGGATGAGCAGTTCTTC. Translation: CASSEGRGLDEQFF.

The chain links TRBV29-1 to TRBJ2-1, with 8 bases identical to TRBD1. Trimming removed 1 base from V and 3 bases from J; junction bases left unmatched: 5. This CDR3 is 15 amino acids long. Germline-derived CDR1 and CDR2 are SQVTM and ANQGSEA. CDR3 DNA sequence: TGCAGCGTTGAAGGGGGGACAGGCAACTACAATGAGCAGTTCTTC. It translates to CSVEGGTGNYNEQFF.

This clonotype was seen a few times. V and J are TRBV7-9 and TRBJ1-5, with TRBD1 as a possible D gene (5 bases). Germline CDR1 is SEHNR and CDR2 is FQNEAQ (reference sequence). Trimming took 6 bases from V and 6 from J, leaving 15 bases between them. The CDR3 extends over 14 amino acids. The CDR3 nucleotides are TGTGCCAGCAGTTTACAGGTACCGGGTCAGCCCCAGCATTTT. Translated: CASSLQVPGQPQHF.

Remarks on this clonotype: Its ends do not fully match the called genes, so a read error is possible. The V call is TRBV7-9, the J call TRBJ1-1; D is unclear. The CDR3 covers 15 residues. Per germline, CDR1 SEHNR and CDR2 FQNEAQ (reference sequence). The chain's CDR3 is CVSSLAGASDTEAFF. CDR3 sequence (DNA): TGTGTCAGCAGCTTGGCGGGAGCTTCGGACACTGAAGCTTTCTTT.

As to this clonotype: One junction end does not reproduce the germline sequence, and a read error may be involved. J is TRBJ2-5 and V is TRBV12-3 or TRBV12-4, with 7 bases aligning to TRBD1. CDR3 length: 14 amino acids. As DNA, the CDR3 is TGTGCCAGCACCTTACAGGGGTACCAAGAGATCCAGTACTTC. Translation gives CASTLQGYQEIQYF.

This rearrangement joins TRBV15 to TRBJ2-1, with D tentatively TRBD2 (7 bases). V gave up 7 bases and J gave up 2 bases, with 15 bases separating them. CDR3 length: 15 residues. Germline V gene lookup returns CDR1 LNHNV and CDR2 YYDKDF (reference sequence). This CDR3 is CATTGRGDPYNEQFF. The CDR3 nucleotides read TGTGCCACCACTGGGAGGGGGGACCCCTACAATGAGCAGTTCTTC.

This rearrangement joins TRBV19 to TRBJ1-2, with D perhaps TRBD1 (5 bases). The germline CDR1 and CDR2 sequences are LNHDA and SQIVND (reference sequence). Trimming took 8 bases from V and 8 from J, leaving 21 bases between them. The CDR3 totals 14 residues. CDR3 amino acids: CASDFGPRGSGYTF. DNA for the CDR3: TGTGCCAGTGACTTTGGTCCGAGGGGTTCGGGCTACACCTTC.

The chain recombines TRBV27 with TRBJ2-1; 9 nucleotides match TRBD2. Germline V gives CDR1 MNHEY, CDR2 SMNVEV (reference sequence). This CDR3 contains 16 residues. J lost 9 bases, V lost 0 bases, and 9 bases had no gene match. The CDR3 DNA is TGTGCCAGCAGTTTATCTCGTAGCGGGGGAAGGGGTGAGCAGTTCTTC. This codes for CASSLSRSGGRGEQFF.

Only a few counts were recorded for this clonotype. V gene TRBV6-1 combines with J gene TRBJ2-2, with TRBD1 as a possible D gene (6 bases). V was pared by 6 bases and J by 7 bases, with 18 bases between. CDR3 length: 15 amino acids. Germline V gene data show CDR1 as MNHNS and CDR2 as SASEGT. Here the CDR3 reads CASSAVLGAGGELFF. The DNA for the CDR3 is TGTGCCAGCAGCGCTGTCCTGGGGGCCGGCGGGGAGCTGTTTTTT.